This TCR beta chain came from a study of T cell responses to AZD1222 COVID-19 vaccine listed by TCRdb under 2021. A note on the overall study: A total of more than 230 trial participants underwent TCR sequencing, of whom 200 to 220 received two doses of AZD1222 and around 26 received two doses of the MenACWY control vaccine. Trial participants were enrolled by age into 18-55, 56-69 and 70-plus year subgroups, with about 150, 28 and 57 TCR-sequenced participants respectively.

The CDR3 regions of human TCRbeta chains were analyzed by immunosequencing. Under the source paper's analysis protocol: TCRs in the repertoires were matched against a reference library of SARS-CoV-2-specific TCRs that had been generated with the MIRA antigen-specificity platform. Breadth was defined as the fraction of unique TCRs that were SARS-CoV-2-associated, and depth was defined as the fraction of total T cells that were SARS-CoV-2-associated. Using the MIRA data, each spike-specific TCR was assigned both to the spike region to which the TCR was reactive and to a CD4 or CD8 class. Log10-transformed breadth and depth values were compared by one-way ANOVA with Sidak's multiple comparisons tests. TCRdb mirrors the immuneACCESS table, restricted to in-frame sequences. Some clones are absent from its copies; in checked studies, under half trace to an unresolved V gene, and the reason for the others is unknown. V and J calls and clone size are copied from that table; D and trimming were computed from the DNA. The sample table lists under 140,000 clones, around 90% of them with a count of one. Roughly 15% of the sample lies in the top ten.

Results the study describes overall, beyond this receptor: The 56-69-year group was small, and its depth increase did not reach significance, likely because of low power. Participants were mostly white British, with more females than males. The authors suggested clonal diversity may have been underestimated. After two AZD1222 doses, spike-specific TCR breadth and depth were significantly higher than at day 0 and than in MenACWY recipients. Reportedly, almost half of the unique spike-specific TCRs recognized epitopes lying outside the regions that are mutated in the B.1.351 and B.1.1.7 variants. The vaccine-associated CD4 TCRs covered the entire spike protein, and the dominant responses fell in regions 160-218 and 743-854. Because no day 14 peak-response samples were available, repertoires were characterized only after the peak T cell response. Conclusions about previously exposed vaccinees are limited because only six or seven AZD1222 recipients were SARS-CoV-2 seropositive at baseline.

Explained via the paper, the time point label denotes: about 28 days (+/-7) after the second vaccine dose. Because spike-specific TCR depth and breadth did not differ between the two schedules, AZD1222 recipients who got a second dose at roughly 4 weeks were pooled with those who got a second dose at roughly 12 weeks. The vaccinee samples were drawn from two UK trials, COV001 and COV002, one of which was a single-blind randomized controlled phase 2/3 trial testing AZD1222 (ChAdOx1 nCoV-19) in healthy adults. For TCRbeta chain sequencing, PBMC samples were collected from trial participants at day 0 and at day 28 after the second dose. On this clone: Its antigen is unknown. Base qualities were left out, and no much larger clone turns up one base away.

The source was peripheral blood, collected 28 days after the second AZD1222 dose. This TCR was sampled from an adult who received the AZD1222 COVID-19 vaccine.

The DNA reads as follows: TGTGCCATCAGTGATCAGGGAGAGGCCTACGAGCAGTACTTC. Its protein reads: CAISDQGEAYEQYF. This chain is built from TRBV10-3 and TRBJ2-7, with the D gene tentatively TRBD1 or TRBD2, based on 5 matching bases in each. From cysteine to phenylalanine, the CDR3 is 14 amino acids long. Solely the CDR3 DNA is kept, with 42 bases framed from the first base. Relative to germline, V is 3 bases shorter and J is 2 bases shorter, with 11 bases between their ends. Taken from the germline V gene, the CDR1 and CDR2 loops are ENHRY and SYGVKD.